Below, 2 T cell receptor beta chains from the same sample are listed, as sequenced in a study of blood T cell repertoires in COVID-19. Profiled with immunoSEQ multiplex PCR; TCRdb holds only in-frame clones, not every one. The table shows about 120,000 clones, with roughly 80% occurring only once. Sequenced material: peripheral blood. The receptors were gathered from a human donor in a cohort sampled during active COVID-19.

This clone has just a few counts. The rearrangement joins TRBV29-1 to TRBJ1-2; 8 positions match TRBD1. This CDR3 spans 14 amino acids. V dropped 4 bases and J dropped 6; count of bases not matched to a gene: 10. The germline CDR1 and CDR2 sequences are SQVTM and ANQGSEA. The CDR3 is CSVGTRGRRDGYTF. In DNA, the CDR3 is TGCAGCGTTGGAACCAGGGGGCGAAGGGATGGCTACACCTTC.

The CDR3 loop is CASSMKTGAAGANVLTF. The CDR3 DNA is TGTGCCAGCAGCATGAAGACAGGGGCGGCTGGGGCCAACGTCCTGACTTTC. V gene TRBV7-2 combines with J gene TRBJ2-6; 8 positions agree with TRBD1. V was pared by 5 bases and J by 2 bases, with 8 bases of the junction left unmatched. The CDR3 is made up of 17 amino acids. Germline V gene lookup returns CDR1 SGHTA and CDR2 FQGNSA.